These 5 T cell receptor beta chains originate from one sample sequenced in a study of blood T cells in healthy people across ages. For the second PCR, which ran for about 7 to 12 cycles, a sample-barcoded 5' primer and a J-beta primer mix were used. TCRdb processed the 5' RACE reads anew with MiXCR; each CDR3 protein has one entry. The table shows about 1,400,000 distinct CDR3 sequences, with roughly 40% occurring only once. Sequenced input: blood. These receptors were obtained from a young woman in good health.

This clonotype was counted many times. This chain links TRBV4-2 with TRBJ2-1; 12 nucleotides agree with TRBD1. With V trimmed by 4 bases and J by 10 bases, 5 bases remained unmatched. CDR1 and CDR2 (germline): LGHNA, YNFKEQ. The CDR3 has 14 residues. Here the CDR3 DNA reads TGTGCCAGCAGCCCGGGACAGGGGGCGTTCGAGCAGTTCTTC. Its translation is CASSPGQGAFEQFF.

This clonotype turned up a few times. This chain links TRBV7-9 with TRBJ1-1; the D gene is possibly TRBD1 (5 bases). The CDR3 sequence is 12 residues long. V lost 3 bases and J lost 7, with 9 bases in between. Per the germline V gene, CDR1 is SEHNR and CDR2 is FQNEAQ (reference sequence). The CDR3 region has the DNA TGTGCCAGCAGCTTTATGGGGGATGAAGCTTTCTTT. The encoded protein is CASSFMGDEAFF.

V is TRBV29-1 and J is TRBJ2-7; D remains unclear. The ends were cut back, 2 bases at V and 1 base at J, with 9 bases in the middle. Germline V lookup: CDR1 SQVTM, CDR2 ANQGSEA. This CDR3 has 13 amino acids. The CDR3 protein is CSVESEESYEQYF. CDR3 bases: TGCAGCGTTGAATCGGAAGAATCCTACGAGCAGTACTTC.

This clonotype was seen only a few times. The chain uses TRBV14 and TRBJ2-3; no definite D call. There are 14 residues in the CDR3. CDR1 and CDR2 from the germline V gene are SGHDN and FVKESK. The germline V and J ends were trimmed by 4 bases and 3 bases, with 11 bases remaining between them. The CDR3 region is CASSLRMPTDTQYF. The CDR3 region has the DNA TGTGCCAGCAGCCTGCGAATGCCGACAGATACGCAGTATTTT.

This clonotype occurred a few times. The rearrangement links TRBV6-6 to TRBJ1-6, with TRBD1 as a possible D gene (6 bases). Looked up from germline, CDR1 is MNHNY and CDR2 is SVGAGI (reference sequence). V lost 7 bases to trimming and J lost 6 bases, with 16 bases between them. This CDR3 region has 15 residues. The CDR3 here is CASTRGGEINSPLHF. DNA for the CDR3: TGTGCCAGCACAAGGGGGGGGGAGATTAATTCACCCCTCCACTTT.